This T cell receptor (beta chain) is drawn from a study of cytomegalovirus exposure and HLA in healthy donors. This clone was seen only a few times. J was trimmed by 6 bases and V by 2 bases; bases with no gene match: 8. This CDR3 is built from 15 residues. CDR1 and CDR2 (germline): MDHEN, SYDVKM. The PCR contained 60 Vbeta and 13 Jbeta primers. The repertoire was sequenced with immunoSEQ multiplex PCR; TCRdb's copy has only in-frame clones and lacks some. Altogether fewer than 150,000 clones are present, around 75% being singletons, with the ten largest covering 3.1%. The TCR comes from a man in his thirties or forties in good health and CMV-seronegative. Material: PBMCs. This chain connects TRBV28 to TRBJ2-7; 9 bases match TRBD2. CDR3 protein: CASSLVTLAGSEQYF. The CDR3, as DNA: TGTGCCAGCAGTTTAGTCACTCTAGCGGGAAGCGAGCAGTACTTC.